The sequence of this T cell receptor (beta chain) was determined in a study of blood T cell repertoires in COVID-19 (dated by TCRdb to the early 2020s). Broadly, across the study: ImmuneRACE Cohort 3 recovered participants were defined by two consecutive negative NP/OP PCR tests, healthcare professional clearance, or symptom resolution. Collaborator samples came from the United States, Italy and Spain and covered acute and convalescent phases of COVID-19. The prospective study material was composed of cDNA or gDNA derived from T cells, B-cell-depleted T cells, or PBMCs. Subjects who had been exposed to COVID-19, were actively infected with it, or had recovered from it provided the deeply sampled blood TCRbeta repertoires that made up the dataset. The repertoires were released in a freely available public database meant as a resource for research on the immune response to SARS-CoV-2. The samples were drawn from two sources: the first 160 participants of the ongoing ImmuneRACE study, and fewer than 1,500 subjects contributed by 6 global collaborators. Sample metadata almost always included a de-identified subject ID, COVID-19 status, age in years and sex. HLA class I and class II types, where available, came from metadata supplied by the sample provider rather than from assay-based typing.

The CDR3 starts with the cysteine, ends with the phenylalanine, and has 15 residues. Just the 45-base CDR3 DNA is kept, in frame starting at base 1. V was cut back by 0 bases and J by 5 bases, leaving a gap of 14 bases between them. The germline V gene yields MNHEY for CDR1 and SVGAGI for CDR2. TCRbeta CDR3 regions were amplified from genomic DNA by means of the immunoSEQ Assay, a bias-controlled multiplex PCR. Per the authors' processing: The number of nucleated cells in each sample was estimated from the amplification of reference gene primers within the assay. To quantify the absolute abundance of each unique TCRbeta CDR3 rearrangement, sequence reads were collapsed and filtered. For each sample, productive Simpson clonality was calculated by taking the square root of Simpson's diversity index across productive rearrangements. The table comes from immuneACCESS by way of TCRdb, which keeps in-frame sequences with V and J called. Part of the clones is missing from these tables; in studies checked, under half for an unresolved V gene and the rest for unknown reasons. That table is the source of V, J and clone size, and D and trimming were worked out from the DNA. This sample lists fewer than 250,000 clones; around 83% were detected once. The ten largest make up approximately 25% of the sample.

The full study reports these points: The amount of clinical and demographic metadata varied by source and participant and was provided uncurated.

In the prospective study, participants were roughly 18 to 100 years old, resided in fewer than 25 geographic areas of the United States, and were enrolled through a virtual design. Cohort assignment in the prospective study relied on participant-reported clinical history from a screening survey and a study questionnaire. In the prospective study, whole blood, serum and a nasopharyngeal or oropharyngeal swab were collected from each participant by mobile phlebotomists. Prospective study participants could optionally give additional blood draws and questionnaires over an approximately 2-month period. Before DNA extraction, blood samples from the prospective study were shipped at room temperature or frozen. Remarks on this clone: It lacks a known antigen. Base qualities are not recorded, but no much larger clone differs from it by a single base.

The rearrangement joined TRBV6-5 to TRBJ2-7, with the D gene not confidently named. The specimen was PBMCs or T cells enriched from blood (not recorded which). This clonotype was sampled from a woman in her forties in a cohort exposed to, infected with or recovered from COVID-19 (not recorded which). The nucleotide sequence is TGTGCCAGCAGTTACTCGAAGACCAGAGGCGACGAGCAGTACTTC. It translates as CASSYSKTRGDEQYF.